These T cell receptor beta chains were read from a single sample in a study of sequential checkpoint blockade in melanoma. TCRdb keeps only in-frame clones here, not all; method: immunoSEQ multiplex PCR. The sample carries under 9,500 clones, 57% recorded once. Sample: CD8+ T cells sorted from blood (inferred from file names), taken from a patient given nivolumab and ipilimumab in sequence. The receptors were gathered from a human donor with melanoma. Each CDR3 is given with its conserved first and last residue. The order of the fields is V gene, clone size, D gene, J gene, CDR3 DNA, CDR3 protein. A D gene is named only where the DNA matches it firmly. Expanded clones get a size class; other rows say once, few or many, or leave the size out.

TRBV28	NA	NA	TRBJ2-5	TGTGCCAGCAGTTTAGAGGTATTAGAGAAAGAGACCCAGTACTTC	CASSLEVLEKETQYF
TRBV28	NA	TRBD2	TRBJ2-3	TGTGCCAGCAGCCTCCCCGGACTAGCGGGGACTAGCACAGATACGCAGTATTTT	CASSLPGLAGTSTDTQYF
TRBV4-1	few	NA	TRBJ2-7	TGCGCCAGCAGCCAAGTCCCGGGATATCACTACGAGCAGTACTTC	CASSQVPGYHYEQYF
TRBV15	NA	NA	TRBJ2-5	TGTGCCACCAGTAGTCTCGGAGAGACCCAGTACTTC	CATSSLGETQYF
TRBV9	NA	TRBD2	TRBJ2-1	TGTGCCAGCAGCGTAGGGTTGACTAGCGGGAGGAGGGGTGAGCAGTTCTTC	CASSVGLTSGRRGEQFF
TRBV10-2	few	TRBD2	TRBJ2-5	TGCGCCAGCAGTGAGTCGGTGAGCGGGGGGGACCAAGAGACCCAGTACTTC	CASSESVSGGDQETQYF
TRBV7-8	once	TRBD1	TRBJ2-7	TGTGCCAGCAGCTCGGACAGGCTCTACGAGCAGTACTTC	CASSSDRLYEQYF
TRBV7-2	NA	NA	TRBJ2-7	TGTGCCAGCAGCACCTCGTCAGGGGCATACGAGCAGTACTTC	CASSTSSGAYEQYF
TRBV19	few	TRBD1	TRBJ2-7	TGTGCCAGTAGTACAGGGGGCCGCTCCTACGAGCAGTACTTC	CASSTGGRSYEQYF
TRBV20-1	NA	NA	TRBJ2-7	TGCAGAGGGACTTACTACGAGCAGTACTTC	CRGTYYEQYF
TRBV5-4	NA	TRBD2	TRBJ2-2	TGTGCCAGCAGCTTGGGACTAGCCGGCACCGGGGAGCTGTTTTTT	CASSLGLAGTGELFF
TRBV7-9	NA	NA	TRBJ1-1	TGTGCCAGCAGCCCCACGGGGGGCACTGAAGCTTTCTTT	CASSPTGGTEAFF